What follows are 26 T cell receptor beta chains derived from one specimen sequenced in a study of T cell responses to AZD1222 COVID-19 vaccine. Sequenced by immunoSEQ multiplex PCR; TCRdb stores in-frame clones only, minus some. The profile covers about 97,000 clones, with approximately 91% appearing a single time and over 2.5% taken by the ten largest. The material sequenced was peripheral blood, taken on day 0 of AZD1222 vaccination. All receptors derive from an adult in good health.

The chain joins TRBV19 to TRBJ2-3; D call uncertain. The CDR3 is 13 residues long. V was cut by 6 bases and J by 0 bases, with 7 bases left in between. The germline V gene encodes CDR1 LNHDA and CDR2 SQIVND (reference sequence). CDR3: CASSGVSTDTQYF. DNA for the CDR3: TGTGCCAGTAGCGGAGTTAGCACAGATACGCAGTATTTT.

J is TRBJ1-6 and V is TRBV7-8; D uncertain. Trimming removed 1 base at V and 7 bases at J, with 5 bases between. Per the germline V gene, CDR1 is SGHVS and CDR2 is FQNEAQ. This CDR3 is built from 13 residues. CDR3 protein: CASSLERNSPLHF. The CDR3 nucleotides read TGTGCCAGCAGCTTAGAGAGGAATTCACCCCTCCACTTT.

The rearrangement uses TRBV30 and TRBJ2-1; D perhaps matches TRBD2 (6 bases). The CDR3 contains 15 residues. Germline CDR1 reads GTSNPN; CDR2 reads SVGIG (reference sequence). Between the trimmed V and J ends, which lost 1 base and 9 bases, there was a span of 19 bases. This CDR3 is CAWSGGGRAGLEQFF. The CDR3 nucleotides are TGTGCCTGGAGTGGGGGAGGCAGGGCCGGGCTTGAGCAGTTCTTC.

J is TRBJ1-2 and V is TRBV3-1 (or the pseudogene TRBV3-2), with 7 bases fitting TRBD1. Germline-derived CDR1 and CDR2 are LGHDT and YNNKEL (reference sequence). Germline trimming cut 4 bases from V and 7 bases from J; bases unmatched to any gene: 6. The CDR3 length is 13 residues. The CDR3 spells CASSLRQGCGYTF. The CDR3 DNA follows: TGTGCCAGCAGCCTCCGACAGGGTTGTGGCTACACCTTC.

The V call is TRBV16, the J call TRBJ1-6, with 7 bases that match TRBD1. J gave up 3 bases and V 2 bases, and 7 bases lay outside the gene matches. Germline V CDR1 and CDR2: KGHSY, FQNENV. The CDR3 spans 17 residues. The CDR3 sequence: CASSQAEGANYNSPLHF. The CDR3 nucleotides are TGTGCCAGCAGCCAAGCAGAGGGGGCGAACTATAATTCACCCCTCCACTTT.

This chain uses TRBV2 with TRBJ2-2; possibly TRBD1 for D (6 bases). The germline CDR1 and CDR2 sequences are SNHLY and FYNNEI. CDR3 size: 13 residues. The ends were cut back, 6 bases at V and 4 bases at J, with 9 bases in the middle. CDR3 in DNA: TGTGCCAGCAGAATACAGGGCACCGGGGAGCTGTTTTTT. It translates to CASRIQGTGELFF.

The chain couples TRBV7-8 to TRBJ2-7; D might be TRBD2 (7 bases). V dropped 5 bases and J dropped 2 bases, with 19 bases sitting between them. Looked up from germline, CDR1 is SGHVS and CDR2 is FQNEAQ. The CDR3 loop spans 16 amino acids. Written as DNA, the CDR3 is TGTGCCAGCAGCCCAAGAGGGGGGGGAGCAGCCTACGAGCAGTACTTC. This codes for CASSPRGGGAAYEQYF.

V usage is TRBV27 and J usage is TRBJ1-6; maybe TRBD1 (5 bases). This CDR3 is built from 15 residues. Trimming removed 2 bases at V and 6 bases at J, with 11 bases between. Germline loops: CDR1 MNHEY, CDR2 SMNVEV (reference sequence). The CDR3: CASSLSIRANSPLHF. The CDR3 nucleotides read TGTGCCAGCAGTTTAAGCATCAGGGCTAATTCACCCCTCCACTTT.

The V call is TRBV6-4, the J call TRBJ2-1; D gene uncertain. Germline CDR1 MRHNA, CDR2 SNTAGT. The CDR3 runs 13 residues. The V gene lost 4 bases and the J gene lost 6 bases, with 10 bases spanning the gap. CDR3 sequence reads: CASSVGLGNEQFF. DNA of the CDR3: TGTGCCAGCAGTGTTGGGTTGGGCAATGAGCAGTTCTTC.

This clone has more than one count but fewer than ten. V and J are TRBV7-8 and TRBJ1-5; 7 bases map to TRBD1. Germline lookup yields CDR1 SGHVS and CDR2 FQNEAQ. The CDR3 length is 13 residues. The junction had 4 bases not matched to a gene; V was cut back by 4 bases and J by 7 bases. Here the CDR3 DNA reads TGTGCCAGCAGCTCCCAGGGGGGCCAGCCCCAGCATTTT. It encodes CASSSQGGQPQHF.

V gene TRBV2 combines with J gene TRBJ1-5; 10 bases agree with TRBD1. The germline CDR1 and CDR2 sequences are SNHLY and FYNNEI. This CDR3 has 16 residues. V was clipped by 3 bases and J by 3 bases; unmatched bases: 5. CDR3 nucleotide sequence: TGTGCCAGCAGTGATGGGACAGGGGATTACAATCAGCCCCAGCATTTT. Translated: CASSDGTGDYNQPQHF.

This chain connects TRBV19 to TRBJ1-6, with D possibly TRBD1 on 5 matching bases. Germline V lookup: CDR1 LNHDA, CDR2 SQIVND (reference sequence). The CDR3 consists of 16 residues. With 2 bases removed from V and 8 bases from J, the gap between germline ends came to 16 bases. DNA for the CDR3: TGTGCCAGTAGTATAACCATACCGGGACCAGATTCACCCCTCCACTTT. Translating gives CASSITIPGPDSPLHF.

The chain uses TRBV4-2 and TRBJ2-5; unclear D gene. The V gene's germline CDR1 is LGHNA and CDR2 YNFKEQ. Trimming pared 0 bases from V and 5 bases from J, leaving 10 bases between. The CDR3 is 14 residues long. The CDR3 DNA reads TGTGCCAGCAGCCAAGATCTGCACGGGGAGACCCAGTACTTC. It yields the protein CASSQDLHGETQYF.

The chain combines TRBV4-3 with TRBJ1-2; 7 positions match TRBD1. After removal of 5 bases from V and 6 bases from J, the junction contained 12 bases not matched to a gene. The germline V gene encodes CDR1 LGHNA and CDR2 YSLEER. The CDR3 is 15 amino acids. CDR3 DNA: TGCGCCAGCAGCACTACAACCGGGACAGCGCATGGCTACACCTTC. Translated, it gives CASSTTTGTAHGYTF.

The genes are TRBV5-1 and TRBJ2-3, with 7 bases fitting TRBD2. The V gene's germline CDR1 is SGHRS and CDR2 YFSETQ. V was pared by 6 bases and J by 2 bases, with 6 bases of the junction left unmatched. The CDR3 contains 14 residues. This CDR3 is CASKRGDFTDTQYF. The CDR3 DNA sequence: TGCGCCAGCAAACGGGGGGACTTCACAGATACGCAGTATTTT.

In nucleotides, the CDR3 is TGTGCCAGCAGGCTCGGGGGGTCCGGGGAGCTGTTTTTT. Its protein is CASRLGGSGELFF. V gene TRBV11-3 combines with J gene TRBJ2-2, with TRBD2 matching over 7 bases. This CDR3 region has 13 residues. Germline assignment: CDR1 SGHNT and CDR2 YENEEA. V lost 6 bases and J lost 6; bases outside the gene matches: 4.

The chain recombines TRBV12-3 or TRBV12-4 with TRBJ1-6; possible D gene TRBD1, 5 bases. This CDR3 comprises 12 residues. V lost 6 bases to trimming and J lost 10 bases, with 10 bases between them. CDR3 DNA: TGTGCCAGCAGAAGGGGTAGCTCACCCCTCCACTTT. Protein sequence: CASRRGSSPLHF.

This clone was observed a handful of times. The chain links TRBV6-5 to TRBJ2-7, with 7 bases matching TRBD1. J lost 1 base, V lost 7 bases, and 7 bases had no gene match. This CDR3 comprises 14 residues. Germline assignment: CDR1 MNHEY and CDR2 SVGAGI. CDR3 nucleotide sequence: TGTGCCAGCACCTTCCTGGGACAGTCCTACGAGCAGTACTTC. It codes for CASTFLGQSYEQYF.

This chain uses TRBV27 with TRBJ1-2; unclear D gene. The CDR3 is 15 residues long. Trimming shortened V by 5 bases and J by 4 bases, and 17 bases separated the two germline ends. Germline lookup yields CDR1 MNHEY and CDR2 SMNVEV (reference sequence). This chain's CDR3 is CASSELTWRAYGYTF. Written as DNA, the CDR3 is TGTGCCAGCAGTGAGCTAACGTGGCGGGCCTATGGCTACACCTTC.

V usage is TRBV30 and J usage is TRBJ1-4; D might be TRBD1 (6 bases). Per germline, CDR1 GTSNPN and CDR2 SVGIG (reference sequence). V dropped 5 bases and J dropped 5 bases, with 15 bases sitting between them. The CDR3 length is 14 residues. The CDR3 loop reads CAWGPGGLNEKLFF. CDR3 nucleotides: TGTGCCTGGGGGCCCGGGGGGCTCAATGAAAAACTGTTTTTT.

The chain couples TRBV18 to TRBJ1-1; 7 bases map to TRBD1. CDR1 and CDR2 from the germline V gene are KGHSH and LQKENI. The junction had 2 bases not matched to a gene; V was cut back by 0 bases and J by 1 base. The CDR3 is 15 amino acids. For the CDR3, the DNA is TGTGCCAGCTCACCACCGGCAGGGGGGAACACTGAAGCTTTCTTT. Translating it yields CASSPPAGGNTEAFF.

The chain has TRBV19 and TRBJ1-3; D uncertain. The length of the CDR3 is 15 residues. V gave up 4 bases and J gave up 0 bases, with 10 bases separating them. Germline lookup yields CDR1 LNHDA and CDR2 SQIVND (reference sequence). This chain's CDR3 is CASSNSISSGNTIYF. The CDR3 DNA reads as TGTGCCAGTAGTAACAGTATTAGCTCTGGAAACACCATATATTTT.

The chain employs TRBV12-2 and TRBJ2-6; the table names TRBD2, a call not compared with the DNA. TRBV12-2 is listed as a pseudogene. This CDR3 is 18 amino acids long. The CDR3 region has the DNA TGTGCAAGTCGCCGCACACTAGCGGGGGGTTGTAAAGCTAACGTCCTGACTTTC. Translating gives CASRRTLAGGCKANVLTF.

The V and J genes are TRBV19 and TRBJ2-3, with TRBD2 matching over 11 bases. V gave up 6 bases and J gave up 1 base; unmatched junction bases: 15. The CDR3 length is 19 residues. Germline loops: CDR1 LNHDA, CDR2 SQIVND (reference sequence). CDR3 sequence reads: CASSTRLAGRPSGTDTQYF. The CDR3 DNA sequence: TGTGCCAGTAGCACCCGACTAGCGGGGCGCCCCTCTGGCACAGATACGCAGTATTTT.

The chain employs TRBV6-6 and TRBJ2-1; D remains ambiguous. The CDR3 has 15 amino acids. CDR1 is MNHNY and CDR2 is SVGAGI in the germline V gene (reference sequence). Trimming took off 6 bases at V and 4 bases at J, with 16 bases between the two ends. CDR3 nucleotides: TGTGCCAGCAGCACCATCCTCGCGGCTTACAATGAGCAGTTCTTC. It encodes CASSTILAAYNEQFF.

This clone has more than one count but fewer than ten. The chain recombines TRBV19 with TRBJ1-2, with 10 bases that match TRBD1. The CDR3 loop spans 14 amino acids. The V segment lost 7 bases and the J segment 5 bases; nucleotides outside the gene matches: 7. Looked up from germline, CDR1 is LNHDA and CDR2 is SQIVND (reference sequence). The CDR3 here is CASKRQGAKYGYTF. The CDR3 DNA is TGTGCCAGTAAAAGACAGGGGGCAAAGTATGGCTACACCTTC.